This TCR beta chain was identified in a study of PD-L1 blockade in urothelial cancer. Study as a whole: Patients initiated atezolizumab around 2014 at 1,200 mg intravenously every 3 weeks. The analyses of blood took place 3 weeks (second dose) and 6 weeks after treatment start.

CDR3 length equals 15 residues. CDR1 and CDR2 from the germline V gene are MGHRA and YSYEKL. V was cut by 4 bases and J by 3 bases, with 16 bases left in between. Indicated time point: peripheral blood 6 weeks after treatment start. Patients suffered from locally advanced or metastatic urothelial carcinoma. Findings of the study overall: Survival was better when pretreatment blood TCR clonality fell below the median.

On this clone itself: Its antigen remains unidentified.

Data came from immunoSEQ multiplex PCR; TCRdb stores just in-frame clones and leaves some out. The profile shows approximately 120,000 clones, about 82% of them singletons. This sequence originates from a man in his forties or fifties with urothelial cancer. This chain uses TRBV4-1 with TRBJ2-7, with D perhaps TRBD1 (6 bases). The sequences come from PBMCs, collected around atezolizumab (anti-PD-L1) treatment. The CDR3 loop is CASSLATGSGYEQYF. The CDR3 coding sequence is TGCGCCAGCAGCCTTGCCACAGGGAGTGGCTACGAGCAGTACTTC.